Below are 18 T cell receptor beta chains sequenced from a single sample in a study of T-cell memory formation after mild COVID-19. From the 5' RACE reads, TCRdb called clonotypes with MiXCR, one entry per CDR3 protein. The table has a few hundred thousand distinct CDR3 sequences, approximately 19% seen once. The sequenced sample consisted of PBMCs or a T cell subset sorted from them (not recorded which). Receptors originate from a man in his late teens or twenties who had mild COVID-19 (a few samples of this study predate the infection). Cell type and time point are not known.

This clonotype turned up a few times. The chain carries TRBV5-1 and TRBJ2-4; no clear D. This CDR3 spans 12 amino acids. Deletions cut 4 bases from V and 8 bases from J, with 10 bases between. CDR1 and CDR2 from the germline V gene are SGHRS and YFSETQ. DNA of the CDR3: TGCGCCAGCAGCGTAAATAGGGACATTCAGTACTTC. The encoded protein is CASSVNRDIQYF.

This clonotype was recorded many times. This chain links TRBV7-9 with TRBJ2-2; D not resolved. The CDR3 totals 13 residues. The germline V gene has CDR1 SEHNR and CDR2 FQNEAQ (reference sequence). Trimming took 2 bases from V and 5 from J, leaving 6 bases between them. The CDR3 DNA reads TGTGCCAGCAGCTTACTGGGAACCGGGGAGCTGTTTTTT. Translating gives CASSLLGTGELFF.

The chain couples TRBV7-8 to TRBJ2-7, with 11 positions matching TRBD2. Germline lookup yields CDR1 SGHVS and CDR2 FQNEAQ. This CDR3 region has 15 residues. V was clipped by 3 bases and J by 4 bases; unmatched bases: 5. CDR3 sequence (DNA): TGTGCCAGCAGCTTCGGGCCTAGCGGGGGGTACGAGCAGTACGTC. Translating it yields CASSFGPSGGYEQYV.

The table lists this clonotype with a few counts. The chain links TRBV20-1 to TRBJ2-3; 9 bases match TRBD2. Germline V gene sequence: CDR1 DFQATT, CDR2 SNEGSKA (reference sequence). The CDR3 runs to 16 residues. The J segment lost 7 bases and the V segment lost 4 bases, leaving 15 bases of the junction unmatched. CDR3 bases: TGCAGTGCTACTCGTGGCGGCGGGGGGGCTTCAAATACGCAGTATTTT. This sequence encodes CSATRGGGGASNTQYF.

The rearrangement links TRBV24-1 to TRBJ1-1; 9 bases are a match to TRBD1. V was clipped by 5 bases and J by 4 bases; unmatched bases: 10. Looked up from germline, CDR1 is KGHDR and CDR2 is SFDVKD. This CDR3 is built from 16 residues. The DNA of the CDR3 is TGTGCCACCAGTGGGACAGGGGTAGGGTTAGGCACTGAAGCTTTCTTT. Its translation is CATSGTGVGLGTEAFF.

This chain uses TRBV25-1 with TRBJ2-3; D perhaps matches TRBD2 (5 bases). This CDR3 region has 11 residues. The ends were cut back, 9 bases at V and 6 bases at J, with 10 bases in the middle. Germline-derived CDR1 and CDR2 are MGHDK and SYGVNS. CDR3 in DNA: TGTGCCAGACCTGGACTGGATACGCAGTATTTT. It codes for CARPGLDTQYF.

This clonotype was detected only a few times. The chain carries TRBV7-9 and TRBJ2-6, with 9 positions matching TRBD2. This CDR3 region has 18 residues. Looked up from germline, CDR1 is SEHNR and CDR2 is FQNEAQ (reference sequence). V shed 5 bases and J 0 bases; nucleotides not matched to a gene: 8. CDR3 sequence: CASSPTSGSYSGANVLTF. In DNA form, the CDR3 reads TGTGCCAGCAGCCCTACTAGCGGGTCCTACTCTGGGGCCAACGTCCTGACTTTC.

This clonotype was picked up many times. This rearrangement joins TRBV3-1 to TRBJ2-2; 9 bases agree with TRBD1. Losses at the gene ends were 10 bases for V and 7 bases for J; bases not matched to a gene: 4. The germline V gene encodes CDR1 LGHDT and CDR2 YNNKEL (reference sequence). The CDR3 totals 12 residues. The DNA of the CDR3 is TGTGCCACACAGGGGGCAGGCGGGGAGCTGTTTTTT. It specifies CATQGAGGELFF.

The chain couples TRBV9 to TRBJ2-1; possible D gene TRBD2, 6 bases. This CDR3 has 13 residues. CDR1 and CDR2 from the germline V gene are SGDLS and YYNGEE. V was clipped by 8 bases and J by 5 bases, with 14 bases between them. For the CDR3, the DNA is TGTGCCAGTTCTAAGGGAGGAAACAATGAGCAGTTCTTC. It translates to CASSKGGNNEQFF.

This clonotype was seen at least ten times. The V call is TRBV28, the J call TRBJ2-1; no firm D call. Germline V gene lookup returns CDR1 MDHEN and CDR2 SYDVKM. The CDR3 loop spans 15 amino acids. Trimming pared 1 base from V and 2 bases from J, leaving 9 bases between. The CDR3 sequence is CASSLFAGTYNEQFF. In DNA form, the CDR3 reads TGTGCCAGCAGTTTATTTGCAGGAACCTACAATGAGCAGTTCTTC.

In its sample, this clonotype was seen a few times. The chain links TRBV4-2 to TRBJ2-7; 9 nucleotides match TRBD2. Looked up from germline, CDR1 is LGHNA and CDR2 is YNFKEQ. CDR3 length: 16 residues. V shed 4 bases and J 2 bases; nucleotides not matched to a gene: 9. In DNA, the CDR3 is TGTGCCAGCAGCCTAAGGTGGCAGCGGGGGGCCTACGAGCAGTACTTC. This codes for CASSLRWQRGAYEQYF.

The sample holds a few counts of this clonotype. V is TRBV7-8 and J is TRBJ2-7; possible D gene TRBD2, 6 bases. Germline V gene sequence: CDR1 SGHVS, CDR2 FQNEAQ. CDR3 size: 16 residues. Trimming left V 1 base short and J 2 bases short, with 15 bases between. In DNA form, the CDR3 reads TGTGCCAGCAGCTTAGGGTATGGAGGGGATGCCTACGAGCAGTACTTC. The encoded protein is CASSLGYGGDAYEQYF.

In this sample, this clonotype turned up a few times. The rearrangement joins TRBV7-6 to TRBJ1-3, with D tentatively TRBD1 (5 bases). The CDR3 runs 17 residues. Trimming took 0 bases from V and 0 from J, leaving 12 bases between them. In germline, CDR1 is SGHVS, CDR2 FNYEAQ. CDR3 amino acids: CASSLALDRVSGNTIYF. The CDR3 bases are TGTGCCAGCAGCTTAGCCCTAGACAGAGTCTCTGGAAACACCATATATTTT.

This clonotype was seen more than once but under ten times. The rearrangement uses TRBV18 and TRBJ1-1; TRBD1 matches at 9 bases. Germline loops: CDR1 KGHSH, CDR2 LQKENI. V was pared by 6 bases and J by 3 bases, with 8 bases of the junction left unmatched. The CDR3 sequence is 15 residues long. CDR3 residues: CASSLMDRGDTEAFF. The CDR3 DNA reads as TGTGCCAGCTCCTTGATGGACAGGGGAGACACTGAAGCTTTCTTT.

This clonotype was counted only a few times. This chain links TRBV6-5 with TRBJ1-1; no definite D call. Per the germline V gene, CDR1 is MNHEY and CDR2 is SVGAGI. V lost 2 bases to trimming and J lost 3 bases, with 10 bases between them. This CDR3 is 14 amino acids long. The CDR3 loop is CASSYDRPDTEAFF. The CDR3 DNA reads TGTGCCAGCAGTTACGACCGTCCGGACACTGAAGCTTTCTTT.

V gene TRBV20-1 combines with J gene TRBJ1-3, with D possibly matching TRBD1 (5 bases). The CDR3 sequence is 13 residues long. Deletions cut 3 bases from V and 1 base from J, with 7 bases between. Germline CDR1 and CDR2: DFQATT and SNEGSKA (reference sequence). As DNA, the CDR3 is TGCAGTGCTAGTGGGGGTTCTGGAAACACCATATATTTT. This encodes CSASGGSGNTIYF.

This clonotype was observed at least ten times. The CDR3 DNA reads TGTGCCAGCAGCCAACAGGGGGACACTGAAGCTTTCTTT. Translation gives CASSQQGDTEAFF. This chain connects TRBV6-2 or TRBV6-3 to TRBJ1-1; 8 positions match TRBD1. V lost 6 bases to trimming and J lost 3 bases; unmatched junction nucleotides: 3. The CDR3 sequence is 13 residues long. The germline V gene has CDR1 MNHEY and CDR2 SVGEGT.

The CDR3 DNA follows: TGTGCCAGCAGCGGCCCGCATCAGCCCCAGCATTTT. Its translation: CASSGPHQPQHF. The chain carries TRBV3-1 and TRBJ1-5; D is uncertain. The CDR3 spans 12 residues. With 5 bases removed from V and 5 bases from J, the gap between germline ends came to 7 bases. Germline CDR1 is LGHDT and CDR2 is YNNKEL (reference sequence).